Below, 28 T cell receptor beta chains from the same sample are listed, as sequenced in a study of Graves' ophthalmopathy and Graves' hyperthyroidism. Investigators amplified TCR beta CDR3 regions from RNA transcripts. The first-round RT-PCR employed HTBI primers together with the Qiagen OneStep RT-PCR kit. A multiplex PCR was then performed as the second round. TCRdb re-derived calls from the multiplex PCR reads in MiXCR, one entry per CDR3 protein. The table records 900,000 to 1,200,000 distinct CDR3 sequences, roughly two fifths of them present only once. Sequenced input: peripheral blood or thyroid tissue (not recorded which). These receptors all come from an adult man with Graves' hyperthyroidism.

The chain has TRBV7-9 and TRBJ1-5; D ambiguous. The CDR3 runs 15 residues. Trimming removed 8 bases at V and 1 base at J, with 15 bases between. The germline V gene has CDR1 SEHNR and CDR2 FQNEAQ (reference sequence). In DNA form, the CDR3 reads TGTGCCAGCCTGGGCGGGGTCCGGAGCAATCAGCCCCAGCATTTT. This encodes CASLGGVRSNQPQHF.

V and J are TRBV12-3 or TRBV12-4 and TRBJ2-2; a possible D gene is TRBD1 (5 bases). The CDR3 sequence is 15 residues long. V lost 1 base and J 4 bases, leaving 10 bases between the germline ends. CDR3 sequence reads: CASSLGGVATGELFF. The CDR3 bases are TGTGCCAGCAGTTTAGGGGGCGTCGCCACCGGGGAGCTGTTTTTT.

The chain couples TRBV20-1 to TRBJ2-2; D uncertain. V was shortened by 0 bases and J by 3 bases, with 8 bases between the two germline ends. The V gene's germline CDR1 is DFQATT and CDR2 SNEGSKA (reference sequence). This CDR3 is 14 amino acids long. CDR3 nucleotides: TGCAGTGCTAGAGACCGGTCGGACACCGGGGAGCTGTTTTTT. The encoded protein is CSARDRSDTGELFF.

This clonotype was recorded at least ten times. The V and J genes are TRBV12-3 or TRBV12-4 and TRBJ1-2; unclear D gene. The CDR3 covers 11 residues. The V end was cut by 0 bases, the J end by 9 bases, with 5 bases between. In DNA form, the CDR3 reads TGTGCCAGCAGTTTAGCGCTTAGCTACACCTTC. It translates to CASSLALSYTF.

This rearrangement joins TRBV20-1 to TRBJ1-1, with 8 bases fitting TRBD1. The CDR3 extends over 19 amino acids. Germline lookup yields CDR1 DFQATT and CDR2 SNEGSKA (reference sequence). The ends lost 2 bases at V and 0 bases at J; junction bases unmatched: 17. The CDR3 coding sequence is TGCAGTGCTAGACCCGAATTCAGGGGGCGAGGAGAGATGAACACTGAAGCTTTCTTT. This codes for CSARPEFRGRGEMNTEAFF.

A remark on this clonotype: Possible read error: a much larger clone is one base away. V gene TRBV7-9 combines with J gene TRBJ2-5; perhaps TRBD1 as D (5 bases). With 6 bases removed from V and 5 bases from J, the gap between germline ends came to 13 bases. Germline V gene data show CDR1 as SEHNR and CDR2 as FQNEAQ (reference sequence). This CDR3 is built from 13 residues. CDR3 DNA: TGTGCCAGCAGACCCCTGGGGCGGGAGACCCAGTACTTC. Translated: CASRPLGRETQYF.

In this sample, this clonotype turned up many times. The rearrangement joins TRBV19 to TRBJ1-1; possibly TRBD1 for D (5 bases). Trimming cost V 8 bases and J 0 bases, with 16 bases left between them. Germline values: CDR1 LNHDA, CDR2 SQIVND (reference sequence). The CDR3 runs 15 residues. The CDR3 DNA reads as TGTGCCAGTCGGGGCCAGGGCCACATGAACACTGAAGCTTTCTTT. Amino acids: CASRGQGHMNTEAFF.

The sample holds a few counts of this clonotype. The chain joins TRBV5-1 to TRBJ2-7, with a possible D match to TRBD2 (5 bases). This CDR3 comprises 17 residues. V shed 4 bases and J shed 5 bases, with 25 bases lying between them. Germline V gene data show CDR1 as SGHRS and CDR2 as YFSETQ. The CDR3 reads CASSPTGWTGRRNEQYF. CDR3 coding DNA: TGCGCCAGCAGCCCCACGGGGTGGACGGGAAGGAGGAACGAGCAGTACTTC. Drawing the rest from reference TRBV5-1 and TRBJ2-7, the complete variable domain is KAGVTQTPRYLIKTRGQQVTLSCSPISGHRSVSWYQQTPGQGLQFLFEYFSETQRNKGNFPGRFSGRQFSNSRSEMNVSTLELGDSALYLCASSPTGWTGRRNEQYFGPGTRLTVT.

The chain couples TRBV7-3 to TRBJ2-5; D perhaps matches TRBD2 (5 bases). The germline V gene has CDR1 SGHTA and CDR2 FQGTGA. V was clipped by 2 bases and J by 2 bases, with 15 bases between them. The CDR3 spans 16 residues. The CDR3 sequence is CASSLRIEGVQETQYF. For the CDR3, the DNA is TGTGCCAGCAGCTTACGAATTGAGGGAGTTCAAGAGACCCAGTACTTC.

Remarks on this clonotype: The junction shows a germline mismatch at one end, possibly a read error. This rearrangement joins TRBV7-8 to TRBJ2-2; TRBD2 matches at 13 bases. Germline-derived CDR1 and CDR2 are SGHVS and FQNEAQ. The CDR3 has 12 amino acids. The CDR3 loop is CASSEGLAGAVF. DNA of the CDR3: TGTGCCAGCAGCGAAGGACTAGCGGGAGCTGTTTTT.

Note on this clonotype: One junction end does not reproduce the germline sequence, and a read error may be involved. J is TRBJ2-3 and V is TRBV7-6; D may be TRBD1 or TRBD2 (5 bases each). The CDR3 contains 17 residues. Germline CDR1 SGHVS, CDR2 FNYEAQ. CDR3 nucleotides: TGTGCCAGCAGCCAGGGATGGGACCGCCCTAGCACAGGTACGCAGTATTTT. It codes for CASSQGWDRPSTGTQYF.

Many counts were recorded for this clonotype. The CDR3 DNA reads TGTGCCAGCAGCTTAAGCGAGGGACTAGGGGAGCTGTTTTTT. Translated, it gives CASSLSEGLGELFF. This chain connects TRBV7-2 to TRBJ2-2, with TRBD2 matching over 7 bases. With V trimmed by 2 bases and J by 8 bases, 5 bases remained unmatched. The CDR3 extends over 14 amino acids. Germline assignment: CDR1 SGHTA and CDR2 FQGNSA.

This clonotype turned up a few times. V is TRBV7-9 and J is TRBJ2-3; maybe TRBD1 (5 bases). Germline loops: CDR1 SEHNR, CDR2 FQNEAQ (reference sequence). This CDR3 contains 13 residues. V lost 5 bases to trimming and J lost 6 bases, with 12 bases between them. The CDR3 protein is CASSPTARDTQYF. The CDR3 DNA follows: TGTGCCAGCAGCCCGACAGCGAGGGATACGCAGTATTTT. The whole variable domain, remainder taken from reference TRBV7-9 and TRBJ2-3, is DTGVSQNPRHKITKRGQNVTFRCDPISEHNRLYWYRQTLGQGPEFLTYFQNEAQLEKSRLLSDRFSAERPKGSFSTLEIQRTEQGDSAMYLCASSPTARDTQYFGPGTRLTVL.

The chain couples TRBV20-1 to TRBJ2-2; 14 bases are a match to TRBD2. Germline-derived CDR1 and CDR2 are DFQATT and SNEGSKA (reference sequence). The V gene end was trimmed by 6 bases and the J gene end by 4 bases; junction bases not matched to a gene: 4. The CDR3 is 15 amino acids. CDR3 DNA sequence: TGCAGTGCGAAGACTAGCGGGAGGGCCACCGGGGAGCTGTTTTTT. Translated: CSAKTSGRATGELFF.

This clonotype was detected once. V is TRBV7-9 and J is TRBJ2-5; no definite D call. The CDR3 length is 13 residues. V was clipped by 4 bases and J by 5 bases, with 11 bases between them. Germline V CDR1 and CDR2: SEHNR, FQNEAQ (reference sequence). CDR3 DNA: TGTGCCAGCAGCTATGCTATCGGGGAGACCCAGTACTTC. This translates into CASSYAIGETQYF.

This clonotype was detected many times. The V gene is TRBV15, the J gene TRBJ2-7; possibly TRBD1 or TRBD2 for D (7 bases each). V lost 2 bases to trimming and J lost 1 base, with 15 bases between them. Per germline, CDR1 LNHNV and CDR2 YYDKDF (reference sequence). CDR3 length equals 16 residues. As DNA, the CDR3 is TGTGCCACCAGCAGAAAGGGAGGGACAGAGTCCTACGAGCAGTACTTC. Translated: CATSRKGGTESYEQYF.

The rearrangement links TRBV7-2 to TRBJ1-2, with 9 bases identical to TRBD1. This CDR3 region has 14 residues. The germline CDR1 and CDR2 sequences are SGHTA and FQGNSA. The junction had 9 bases not matched to a gene; V was cut back by 6 bases and J by 7 bases. The DNA of the CDR3 is TGTGCCAGCAGTGAAGGTGGGACAGGGACTGGCTACACCTTC. Protein sequence: CASSEGGTGTGYTF.

As to this clonotype: A clone one base away is much larger, so this may be a read error. The V call is TRBV24-1, the J call TRBJ2-2; D is unclear. Per germline, CDR1 KGHDR and CDR2 SFDVKD. There are 13 residues in the CDR3. The V end lost 7 bases, the J end lost 4 bases, and 9 bases lay between the germline ends. DNA of the CDR3: TGTGCCACCAGCCGTTTGAGCACCGGGGAGCTGTTTTTT. Its translation: CATSRLSTGELFF.

CDR3 sequence (DNA): TGCAGCGCCTCCGGGAACTCCTATGGCTACACCTTC. Its protein is CSASGNSYGYTF. The chain recombines TRBV29-1 with TRBJ1-2, with D uncertain. V dropped 7 bases and J dropped 4 bases, with 13 bases sitting between them. CDR3 length: 12 residues. Germline CDR1 is SQVTM and CDR2 is ANQGSEA.

The chain has TRBV13 and TRBJ1-2; D might be TRBD1 (6 bases). The CDR3 runs to 15 residues. Germline CDR1 reads PRHDT; CDR2 reads FYEKMQ (reference sequence). The V end lost 6 bases, the J end lost 8 bases, and 22 bases lay between the germline ends. CDR3 DNA sequence: TGTGCCAGCAGTTACTTGGGCAGGGGATTCGTCGGCTACACCTTC. Its protein is CASSYLGRGFVGYTF.

Turning to this clonotype: This CDR3 fails to terminate in the conserved phenylalanine or tryptophan, so it likely reflects a read error. The chain joins TRBV20-1 to TRBJ1-5, with 7 nucleotides matching TRBD1. Germline values: CDR1 DFQATT, CDR2 SNEGSKA (reference sequence). Unmatched junction bases numbered 8, after V lost 3 bases and J lost 3 bases. The CDR3 has 15 amino acids. The CDR3 region is CSARFAGTDNQPQHG. The DNA for the CDR3 is TGCAGTGCTAGGTTCGCCGGGACAGACAATCAGCCCCAGCATGGT.

This clonotype was found many times. The CDR3 region is CASSPDRLDIDTEAFF. Written as DNA, the CDR3 is TGCGCCAGCAGCCCGGACAGGTTGGACATTGACACTGAAGCTTTCTTT. The gene calls are TRBV5-1 and TRBJ1-1; 7 nucleotides match TRBD1. CDR3 length equals 16 residues. Germline CDR1 reads SGHRS; CDR2 reads YFSETQ. The junction had 12 bases not matched to a gene; V was cut back by 4 bases and J by 3 bases.

The chain is built from TRBV11-2 and TRBJ1-6; 10 nucleotides match TRBD1. CDR3 length: 17 amino acids. The V gene end was trimmed by 6 bases and the J gene end by 11 bases; junction bases not matched to a gene: 16. In germline, CDR1 is SGHAT, CDR2 FQNNGV. The CDR3 nucleotides read TGTGCCAGCAGTACTACGCCACCGGGACAGGGGCGGACACCCCTCCACTTT. This codes for CASSTTPPGQGRTPLHF.

The chain employs TRBV10-3 and TRBJ2-7; 9 bases are a match to TRBD2. CDR1 ENHRY and CDR2 SYGVKD come from the germline V gene. Trimming cost V 11 bases and J 0 bases; bases outside gene matches: 5. There are 13 residues in the CDR3. The CDR3 here is CAVRLAASYEQYF. In DNA form, the CDR3 reads TGTGCCGTTCGACTAGCGGCCTCCTACGAGCAGTACTTC.

This clonotype was counted many times. J is TRBJ1-1 and V is TRBV29-1, with 9 bases matching TRBD1. CDR3 length equals 16 residues. Germline V CDR1 and CDR2: SQVTM, ANQGSEA. V lost 4 bases and J lost 1; bases outside the gene matches: 10. DNA for the CDR3: TGCAGCGTTGTTCCCTCCCTGGGACAGGGGAACACTGAAGCTTTCTTT. It translates to CSVVPSLGQGNTEAFF.

This clonotype was seen only once. At one boundary the junction diverges from the germline segment, which might be a read error. CDR3 coding DNA: TGCAGCGTTAAAGACAGGGGCCAGAACGAGCAGTACTTC. The encoded protein is CSVKDRGQNEQYF. The chain is built from TRBV29-1 and TRBJ2-7; 8 nucleotides match TRBD1. This CDR3 spans 13 amino acids. The V gene's germline CDR1 is SQVTM and CDR2 ANQGSEA.

With respect to this clonotype: This could be a read error, since a much larger clone is one nucleotide away. The chain has TRBV19 and TRBJ1-2, with 9 bases that match TRBD1. Germline V gives CDR1 LNHDA, CDR2 SQIVND (reference sequence). J lost 3 bases, V lost 11 bases, and 16 bases had no gene match. The CDR3 extends over 16 amino acids. The DNA for the CDR3 is TGTGCCGGCAGTTACGCCGGGACAGGGCCATACTATGGCTACACCTTC. This encodes CAGSYAGTGPYYGYTF.

In this sample, this clonotype turned up many times. The chain links TRBV5-1 to TRBJ1-1; D unclear. CDR3 size: 15 residues. V dropped 0 bases and J dropped 5 bases, with 14 bases sitting between them. Germline-derived CDR1 and CDR2 are SGHRS and YFSETQ. For the CDR3, the DNA is TGCGCCAGCAGCTTGGAAAGTACCAAAGGGACTGAAGCTTTCTTT. It is translated as CASSLESTKGTEAFF.